This TCR beta chain was obtained from a study of brain T cells in children with intractable seizures. Whole-study results and caveats: Absence of clones before surgery may stem from lower sequencing depth.

About this clone: What it binds is not known.

The method was immunoSEQ multiplex PCR; TCRdb's version includes in-frame clones alone and lacks a portion of them. The profile shows around 100,000 clones, 90% to 95% of them singletons. V was pared by 5 bases and J by 4 bases, with 12 bases of the junction left unmatched. The germline V gene encodes CDR1 LGHNA and CDR2 YSLEER. The CDR3 is 17 amino acids. The sequenced cases were selected for having the highest brain T cell transcript signatures. Patients received at least one anti-epileptic drug before surgery. The chain uses TRBV4-3 and TRBJ2-3; 10 nucleotides line up with TRBD2. The sequence came from a boy under three years old with hemimegalencephaly and intractable seizures. Sequences were derived from peripheral blood, sampled at surgery. The DNA of the CDR3 is TGCGCCAGCAGCGCGTTAGCGGGAGGCTCCCCCTCAGATACGCAGTATTTT. This encodes CASSALAGGSPSDTQYF.